The next 5 T cell receptor beta chains were all read from a single sample in a study of cytomegalovirus exposure and HLA in healthy donors. 60 Vbeta and 13 Jbeta primers were used in PCR. Some clones are missing from TCRdb's copy, which holds only in-frame ones; the method was immunoSEQ multiplex PCR. The profile covers about 200,000 clones, with roughly 80% appearing a single time and roughly 2% taken by the ten largest. Sequenced input: PBMCs. These receptors were obtained from a young woman in good health and CMV-seropositive.

This clone was observed once. The rearrangement uses TRBV5-6 and TRBJ1-2; a weak D match, TRBD1 (5 bases). The CDR3 sequence is 14 residues long. V was clipped by 2 bases and J by 6 bases, with 14 bases between them. Germline V gene data show CDR1 as SGHDT and CDR2 as YYEEEE. CDR3 protein: CASSLGTAADGYTF. CDR3 nucleotide sequence: TGTGCCAGCAGCTTAGGGACTGCCGCCGATGGCTACACCTTC.

The chain carries TRBV21-1 and TRBJ1-5; TRBD1, the table's D call, was not compared with the DNA. TRBV21-1 is classified as a pseudogene. The CDR3 length is 16 residues. The CDR3 DNA sequence: TGTGCCAGCAGCAAAGAGAGACAGGGCGGAAATCAGCCCCAGCATTTT. It codes for CASSKERQGGNQPQHF.

This clone was recorded once. The J gene is TRBJ2-7, the V gene TRBV18; maybe TRBD1 (6 bases). V gave up 4 bases and J gave up 0 bases, with 13 bases separating them. The CDR3 contains 15 residues. The germline V gene has CDR1 KGHSH and CDR2 LQKENI. CDR3 sequence (DNA): TGTGCCAGCTCACTAGGGGACATTACCTCCTACGAGCAGTACTTC. This sequence encodes CASSLGDITSYEQYF. Supplemented by reference TRBV18 and TRBJ2-7, the full variable domain reads NAGVMQNPRHLVRRRGQEARLRCSPMKGHSHVYWYRQLPEEGLKFMVYLQKENIIDESGMPKERFSAEFPKEGPSILRIQQVVRGDSAAYFCASSLGDITSYEQYFGPGTRLTVT.

CDR3 nucleotides: TGCGCCAGCAGCTTGGAACCAACTTATAATTCACCCCTCCACTTT. Its translation: CASSLEPTYNSPLHF. The gene calls are TRBV5-1 and TRBJ1-6; D gene unclear. Germline V CDR1 and CDR2: SGHRS, YFSETQ. CDR3 length: 15 amino acids. V lost 0 bases and J 4 bases, leaving 8 bases between the germline ends.

The chain recombines TRBV9 with TRBJ2-2, with D maybe TRBD1 (5 bases). CDR3 length: 12 residues. Germline V lookup: CDR1 SGDLS, CDR2 YYNGEE. The V end was cut by 3 bases, the J end by 8 bases, with 8 bases between. Here the CDR3 DNA reads TGTGCCAGCAGCGCCCAGGGAGGGGAGCTGTTTTTT. It is translated as CASSAQGGELFF.